Sequencing of this T cell receptor beta chain was carried out in a study of a mutant IDH1 vaccine in newly diagnosed glioma. About the study: An approximately 62% male, approximately 38% female split and a mean age of 40.4 years characterized treated patients. Earlier treatment was radiotherapy, temozolomide, or both, with most getting both.

Whole-study results and caveats: Immune responses induced by the vaccine were seen in 93.3% of patients, spanning multiple MHC alleles.

A word on this clone: What it recognizes is unknown.

The data were produced by immunoSEQ multiplex PCR, yet TCRdb's version contains in-frame clones alone and is incomplete. The table shows 80,000 to 100,000 clones, with 80% occurring only once. Stated time point: baseline, week 1 (first vaccination visit). Treatment in this sample: pre-vaccination baseline after standard-of-care therapy. V lost 1 base and J 4 bases, leaving 11 bases between the germline ends. The CDR3 spans 14 residues. Germline lookup yields CDR1 SGHKS and CDR2 YYEKEE (reference sequence). This clonotype originated in a man between 40 and 49 years old with glioma. V is TRBV5-5 and J is TRBJ1-1; D is uncertain. The source material was PBMCs, sampled from a glioma patient treated with radiotherapy, temozolomide or both. This CDR3 reads CASSLSAGFTEAFF. The CDR3, as DNA: TGTGCCAGCAGCTTGAGTGCGGGGTTCACTGAAGCTTTCTTT.